Reported below is one T cell receptor (beta chain). Its antigen is unidentified. The sample comes from a study of T cell clones after liver transplantation. As for the study in general: A pre-transplant mixed lymphocyte reaction with TCRbeta sequencing defined graft-donor-reactive clones followed in post-transplant blood. Third-party-reactive TCRbeta sequences from pre-transplant mixed lymphocyte reactions served as antigen-independent comparators. HCV positivity affected three of eight recipients; the rest lacked autoimmune or viral indications.

The study, taken as a whole, reports: In most of the 8 subjects, circulating graft-donor-reactive CD4 TCRbeta sequences fell significantly after transplant.

The table came from immunoSEQ multiplex PCR; TCRdb's copy has only in-frame clones and leaves some out. The sample shows roughly 55,000 clones, about 69% of them seen only once. Germline CDR1 is MNHNS and CDR2 is SASEGT. The V and J ends lost 6 bases and 7 bases respectively, with 13 bases between them. The CDR3 is made up of 14 amino acids. The input for sequencing was CD4+ T cells from blood, taken approximately 54 months after liver transplant. The clonotype was recovered from a human patient who received a liver transplant. Some T cells may be graft donor cells. The genes are TRBV6-1 and TRBJ1-6; D might be TRBD1 (6 bases). CDR3 DNA: TGTGCCAGCAGCCTCAGGGGAGGAAATTCACCCCTCCACTTT. Protein product: CASSLRGGNSPLHF.